This entry describes one T cell receptor (beta chain). V lost 5 bases and J 6 bases, leaving 16 bases between the germline ends. Germline CDR1 MDHEN, CDR2 SYDVKM. The CDR3 contains 14 residues. The data belong to a study of sequential checkpoint blockade in melanoma. Assay: immunoSEQ multiplex PCR; the TCRdb copy retains only in-frame clones and omits some. The sample consists of roughly 6,900 clones, about 60% of them appearing once. Regarding treatment: randomized to nivolumab then ipilimumab (arm A) or the reverse (arm B). No patient had prior DNA-damaging chemotherapy. The sequence was collected from a human donor with melanoma. The chain joins TRBV28 to TRBJ1-2; no clear D. The source material was CD8+ T cells sorted from blood (inferred from file names), sampled from a patient given nivolumab and ipilimumab in sequence. DNA for the CDR3: TGTGCCAGCAGTCGGAATCCCCTACGGGATGGCTACACCTTC. Translated, it gives CASSRNPLRDGYTF.